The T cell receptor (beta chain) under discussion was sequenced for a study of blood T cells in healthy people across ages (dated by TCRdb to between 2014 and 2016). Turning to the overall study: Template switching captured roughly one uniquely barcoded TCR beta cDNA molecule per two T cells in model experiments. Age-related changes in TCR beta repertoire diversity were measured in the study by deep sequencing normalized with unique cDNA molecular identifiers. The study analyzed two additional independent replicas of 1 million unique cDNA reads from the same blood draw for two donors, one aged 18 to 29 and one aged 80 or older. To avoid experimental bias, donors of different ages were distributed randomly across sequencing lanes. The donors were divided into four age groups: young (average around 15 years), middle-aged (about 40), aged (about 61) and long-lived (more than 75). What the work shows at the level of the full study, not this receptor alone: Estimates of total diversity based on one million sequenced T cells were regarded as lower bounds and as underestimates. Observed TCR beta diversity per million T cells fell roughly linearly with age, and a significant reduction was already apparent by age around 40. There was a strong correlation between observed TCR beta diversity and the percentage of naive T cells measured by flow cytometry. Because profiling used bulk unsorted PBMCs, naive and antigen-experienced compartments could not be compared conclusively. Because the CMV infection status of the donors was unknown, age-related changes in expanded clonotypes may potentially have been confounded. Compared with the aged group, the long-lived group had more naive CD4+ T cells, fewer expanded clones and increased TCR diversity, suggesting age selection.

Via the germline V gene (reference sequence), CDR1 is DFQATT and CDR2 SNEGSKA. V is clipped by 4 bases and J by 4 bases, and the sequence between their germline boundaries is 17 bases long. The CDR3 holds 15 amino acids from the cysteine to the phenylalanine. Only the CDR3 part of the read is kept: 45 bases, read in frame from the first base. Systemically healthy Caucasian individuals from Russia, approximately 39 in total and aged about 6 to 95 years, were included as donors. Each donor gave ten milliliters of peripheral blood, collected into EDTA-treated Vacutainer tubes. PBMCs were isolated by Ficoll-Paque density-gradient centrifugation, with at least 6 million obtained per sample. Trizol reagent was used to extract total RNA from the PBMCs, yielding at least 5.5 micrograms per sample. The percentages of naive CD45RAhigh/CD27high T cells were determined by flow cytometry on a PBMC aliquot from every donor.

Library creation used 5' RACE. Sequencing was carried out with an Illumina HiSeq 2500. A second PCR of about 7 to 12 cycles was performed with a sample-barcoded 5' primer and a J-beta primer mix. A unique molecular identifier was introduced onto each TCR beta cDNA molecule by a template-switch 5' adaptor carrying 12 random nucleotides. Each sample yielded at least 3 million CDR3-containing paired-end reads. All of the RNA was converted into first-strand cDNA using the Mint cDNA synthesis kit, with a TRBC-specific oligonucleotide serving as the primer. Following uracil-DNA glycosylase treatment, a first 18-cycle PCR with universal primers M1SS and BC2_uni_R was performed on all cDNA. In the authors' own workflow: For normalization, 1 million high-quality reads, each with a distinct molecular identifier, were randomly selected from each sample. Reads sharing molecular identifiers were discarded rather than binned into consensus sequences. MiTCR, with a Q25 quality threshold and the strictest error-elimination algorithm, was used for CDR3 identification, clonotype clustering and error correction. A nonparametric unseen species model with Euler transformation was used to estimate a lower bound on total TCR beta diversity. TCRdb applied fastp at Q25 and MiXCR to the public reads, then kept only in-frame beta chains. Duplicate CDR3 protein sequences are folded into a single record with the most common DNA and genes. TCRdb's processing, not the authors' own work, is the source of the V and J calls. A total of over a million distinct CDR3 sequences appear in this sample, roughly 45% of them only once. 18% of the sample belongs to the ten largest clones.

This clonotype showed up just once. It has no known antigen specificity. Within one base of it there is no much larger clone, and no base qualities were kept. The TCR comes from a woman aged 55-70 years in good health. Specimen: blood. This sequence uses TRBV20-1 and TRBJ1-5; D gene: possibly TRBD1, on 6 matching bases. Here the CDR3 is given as CSAISTGLVNQPQHF. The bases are TGCAGTGCTATTTCTACAGGGTTGGTAAATCAGCCCCAGCATTTT.